This T cell receptor beta chain emerged from a study of patients and donors after allogeneic stem cell transplantation. The V gene's germline CDR1 is SQVTM and CDR2 ANQGSEA. The CDR3 loop spans 12 amino acids. TCRdb passed the RT-PCR reads through MiXCR, listing each CDR3 protein once. The table has 70,000 or so distinct CDR3 sequences, 26% seen once. As to this clonotype: Germline is not matched at one junction end, which may reflect a read error.

This receptor was identified in a human donor who was either an allogeneic HSCT recipient or a stem cell or donor lymphocyte infusion donor (not recorded which). It is not recorded whose cells these are; they may come from a transplant donor. The chain recombines TRBV29-1 with TRBJ2-3; no clear D gene. The sequenced sample consisted of blood, either unsorted or a sorted T cell fraction (not recorded which). In DNA, the CDR3 is TGCAGCGTTGAGACGGGTTTGGATACGCAGTGTTTT. Translated, it gives CSVETGLDTQCF.